This T cell receptor (beta chain) was sequenced in a study of response to subunit inactivated influenza vaccine. Findings and caveats of the study: Every seasonal influenza vaccination brings in few new T cells, the authors suggested.

Turning to this clonotype: Its antigen is not identified.

TCRdb re-derived calls from the RT-PCR reads in MiXCR, one entry per CDR3 protein. The sample shows more than 700,000 distinct CDR3 sequences, 21% of them seen only once. CDR3 length: 15 residues. Trimming left V 6 bases short and J 3 bases short, with 16 bases between. Germline V gene sequence: CDR1 SGHVS, CDR2 FQNEAQ. The clonotype originates from a man aged 50 or older who received an inactivated influenza vaccine. The sample here was PBMCs from blood, taken roughly 5 days after vaccination. The V call is TRBV7-8, the J call TRBJ2-3, with D unclear. The CDR3 sequence is CASRRWAGATDTQYF. The DNA for the CDR3 is TGTGCCAGCAGGAGGTGGGCAGGAGCTACAGATACGCAGTATTTT.